This T cell receptor (beta chain) stems from a study of T cell responses to AZD1222 COVID-19 vaccine (dated by TCRdb to the early 2020s). Broadly, across the study: AZD1222 recipients given second doses at about 4 weeks or at about 12 weeks were pooled, since spike-specific TCR depth and breadth were not found to differ between the two schedules. A total of 233 trial participants underwent TCR sequencing, of whom 200 to 220 received two doses of AZD1222 and 26 received two doses of the MenACWY control vaccine. Enrollment into the trials was organized by age into subgroups of 18-55, 56-69 and 70-plus years, and those subgroups contained about 150, 27 and 61 TCR-sequenced participants, respectively.

The CDR3 regions of human TCRbeta chains were subjected to immunosequencing. The study's processing was this. TCRs in the repertoires were compared against a reference library of SARS-CoV-2-specific TCRs that had been generated with the MIRA antigen-specificity platform. Breadth was defined as the fraction of unique TCRs that were SARS-CoV-2-associated, and depth was defined as the fraction of total T cells that were SARS-CoV-2-associated. Each spike-specific TCR was assigned to its reactive spike region and to a CD4 or CD8 class using the MIRA data. Log10-transformed breadth and depth values were compared by one-way ANOVA with Sidak's multiple comparisons tests. In its TCRdb copy, this immuneACCESS table keeps in-frame sequences only and misses some clones. Where compared with another copy, unresolved V genes explain less than half of these, and the others have no known cause. V and J calls and clone size are given by that table; D and trimming were obtained from the DNA. The sample records 95,000 to 100,000 clones, 85% to 90% of which are singletons. The ten most abundant clones make up roughly 24% of the sample.

Results and caveats for the whole study, not just this receptor: CD4 TCRs associated with the vaccine covered the entire spike protein, and the dominant responses were in regions 160-218 and 743-854. Reportedly, close to half of the unique spike-specific TCRs recognized epitopes lying outside the regions that are mutated in the B.1.351 and B.1.1.7 variants. Conclusions about previously exposed vaccinees were limited because only six AZD1222 recipients were SARS-CoV-2 seropositive at baseline. Because no day 14 peak-response samples were available, repertoires were characterized only after the peak T cell response. Spike-specific TCR breadth and depth rose significantly after two AZD1222 doses compared with day 0 and with MenACWY recipients. In the small 56-69-year group, the increase in depth fell short of significance, most likely because of low power. Participants were mostly white British, with more females than males. The authors suggested clonal diversity may have been underestimated.

The label giving this sample's time point can be read as: baseline before first vaccination. Samples from vaccinated people were obtained from the UK trials COV001 and COV002, which included a single-blind randomized controlled phase 2/3 trial of AZD1222 (ChAdOx1 nCoV-19) in healthy adults. For TCRbeta chain sequencing, PBMC samples from trial participants were taken at day 0 and at day 28 after the second dose. Taken from cysteine to phenylalanine, the CDR3 has 16 residues. The entry retains the CDR3 DNA only, 48 bases that are in frame from base 1. From V the trimming removes 4 bases and from J it removes 4 bases, while the gene matches leave 6 bases of the junction unaccounted for. CDR1 SGHRS and CDR2 YFSETQ were looked up in the germline V gene. This clone came up once. Its antigen remains unidentified. The record has no base qualities; no much larger clone is one base away.

The TCR comes from an adult in good health. The rearranged chain carries TRBV5-1 and TRBJ2-3; 13 bases in between match TRBD2. Sequenced here: peripheral blood, sampled on day 0 of AZD1222 vaccination. The CDR3 reads as follows: CASSPGTSGNADTQYF. The sequence in DNA is TGCGCCAGCAGCCCCGGGACTAGCGGGAATGCAGATACGCAGTATTTT.